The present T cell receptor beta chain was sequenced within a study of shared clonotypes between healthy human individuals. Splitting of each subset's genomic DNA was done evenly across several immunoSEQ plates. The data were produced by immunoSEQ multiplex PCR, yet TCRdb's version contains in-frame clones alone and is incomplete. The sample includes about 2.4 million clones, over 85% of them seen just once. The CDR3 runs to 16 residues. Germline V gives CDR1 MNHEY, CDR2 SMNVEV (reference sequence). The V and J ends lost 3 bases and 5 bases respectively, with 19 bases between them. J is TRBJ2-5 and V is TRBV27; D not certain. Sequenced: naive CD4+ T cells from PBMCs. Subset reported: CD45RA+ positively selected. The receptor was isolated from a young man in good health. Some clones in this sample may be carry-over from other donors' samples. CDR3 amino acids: CASSLERSPGRETQYF. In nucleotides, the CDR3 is TGTGCCAGCAGTTTGGAGAGAAGCCCTGGGCGGGAGACCCAGTACTTC.